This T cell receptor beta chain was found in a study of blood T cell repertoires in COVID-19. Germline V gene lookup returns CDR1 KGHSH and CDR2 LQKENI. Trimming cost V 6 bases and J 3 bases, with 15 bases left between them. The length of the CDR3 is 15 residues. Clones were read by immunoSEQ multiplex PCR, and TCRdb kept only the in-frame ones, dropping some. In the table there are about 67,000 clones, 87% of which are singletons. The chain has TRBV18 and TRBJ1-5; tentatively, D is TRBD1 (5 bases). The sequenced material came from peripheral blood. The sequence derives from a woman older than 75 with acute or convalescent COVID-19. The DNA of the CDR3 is TGTGCCAGCTCCCACTCAGCCAGGGACAATCAGCCCCAGCATTTT. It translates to CASSHSARDNQPQHF.